These T cell receptor beta chains were read from a single sample in a study of T cells in Graves' hyperthyroidism and ophthalmopathy. TCRdb reprocessed the multiplex PCR reads with MiXCR, giving one entry per CDR3 protein. In the table there are approximately 380,000 distinct CDR3 sequences, approximately 20% of which are singletons. Sequencing was carried out using blood. These TCRs come from a woman under 30 with Graves' hyperthyroidism. Each CDR3 is given with its conserved first and last residue. Fields, in order: CDR3 DNA, CDR3 protein, J gene, D gene, V gene, clone size. The D gene is left open where the match is weak. Some rows mark clone size as missing; the rest say once, few, many or name a class of expanded clone.

TGTGCCAGCTCACCACCGCTAGCGGGGGGGCAAGAGACCCAGTACTTC CASSPPLAGGQETQYF TRBJ2-5 TRBD2 TRBV18 many
TGTGCCACCGGGAATCAAGGGGGCTACACCTTC CATGNQGGYTF TRBJ1-2 NA TRBV7-9 many
TGTGCTAGTGGTTCCCTAGCCGAAGAGACCCAGTACTTC CASGSLAEETQYF TRBJ2-5 NA TRBV12-5 few
TGTGCCAGCAGCTTAGCACCTAATAGCAATCAGCCCCAGCATTTT CASSLAPNSNQPQHF TRBJ1-5 NA TRBV7-6 many
TGCAGTGCTAGCCCCAACGGGTATAGCAATCAGCCCCAGCATTTT CSASPNGYSNQPQHF TRBJ1-5 NA TRBV20-1 NA
TGTGCCAGTAGTATCGGCCAGTATTACACTGAAGCTTTCTTT CASSIGQYYTEAFF TRBJ1-1 NA TRBV19 many
TGTGCCAGCAGCTTAGCCCTCGCTAGCTCCTACGAGCAGTACTTC CASSLALASSYEQYF TRBJ2-7 NA TRBV7-2 NA
TGTGCCTGGAGCCTAGCGGGGGGTTTCCAAGTGACCCAGTACTTC CAWSLAGGFQVTQYF TRBJ2-5 TRBD2 TRBV30 NA
TGCAGTGCCCCAAGACATGTTTATGGCTACACCTTC CSAPRHVYGYTF TRBJ1-2 NA TRBV20-1 many
TGCAGTGCAGGTGGTGGGGATTGGGAGACCCAGTACTTC CSAGGGDWETQYF TRBJ2-5 NA TRBV20-1 many
TGTGCCACCAGTGAGCTGTTTCCAGACAGGCGAGGAGCTTTCTTT CATSELFPDRRGAFF TRBJ1-1 NA TRBV24-1 NA
TGCAGTGCTGGGAACCCCGGGGGGACTTTTTCGCTTGACTACACCTTC CSAGNPGGTFSLDYTF TRBJ1-2 NA TRBV20-1 many
TGTGCCATCAGTGACAGGACAGACACCGGGGAGCTGTTTTTT CAISDRTDTGELFF TRBJ2-2 NA TRBV10-3 many
TGTGCCAGCAGCTTCGGGGGGATGGGCACTGAAGCTTTCTTT CASSFGGMGTEAFF TRBJ1-1 NA TRBV11-2 NA
TGTGCCAGCAGCGTAGGGCCATCTAACTATGGCTACACCTTC CASSVGPSNYGYTF TRBJ1-2 NA TRBV9 few
TGTGCCAGCAGAGAAAGGGGGGGAAGCGGCACTGAAGCTTTCTTT CASRERGGSGTEAFF TRBJ1-1 NA TRBV2 many